These 13 T cell receptor beta chains were sequenced from one sample in a study of cytomegalovirus exposure and HLA in healthy donors. PCR primers comprised 60 Vbeta and 13 Jbeta primers. Sequencing was performed with immunoSEQ multiplex PCR; in TCRdb, only in-frame clones are kept and a portion is missing. The repertoire holds 170,000 or so clones, with 65% to 80% as singletons. The sequencing sample was made of PBMCs. The receptor set was obtained from a woman aged 45-65 years in good health and CMV-seropositive.

The chain links TRBV7-2 to TRBJ2-1, with a weak D call TRBD2 (5 bases). V dropped 5 bases and J dropped 9 bases, with 17 bases sitting between them. CDR3 length equals 14 residues. Germline lookup yields CDR1 SGHTA and CDR2 FQGNSA. CDR3 coding DNA: TGTGCCAGCAGCCAGCGGTCAGACCCCCCTGAGCAGTTCTTC. Its protein product is CASSQRSDPPEQFF.

The V and J genes are TRBV19 and TRBJ2-1, with 13 nucleotides matching TRBD2. Germline V gene data show CDR1 as LNHDA and CDR2 as SQIVND (reference sequence). Germline trimming cut 6 bases from V and 5 bases from J; bases unmatched to any gene: 13. The CDR3 consists of 18 residues. Here the CDR3 reads CASSETRTSGSPNNEQFF. The CDR3 DNA reads TGTGCCAGTAGCGAAACCCGGACTAGCGGGAGTCCTAACAATGAGCAGTTCTTC.

The chain recombines TRBV21-1 with TRBJ1-1; TRBD1, as called in the table, went unchecked against the DNA. TRBV21-1 is given as a pseudogene. The CDR3 length is 14 residues. In DNA form, the CDR3 reads TGTGCCAGCAGCATCCGATCAGGTGACACTGAAGCTTTCTTT. It encodes CASSIRSGDTEAFF.

This chain uses TRBV18 with TRBJ2-5; D is uncertain. Germline CDR1 is KGHSH and CDR2 is LQKENI. The ends were cut back, 2 bases at V and 1 base at J, with 11 bases in the middle. This CDR3 region has 15 residues. CDR3 DNA sequence: TGTGCCAGCTCACCATCGGCCAGGTCCCAAGAGACCCAGTACTTC. It yields the protein CASSPSARSQETQYF.

This clone has only one observation. The chain recombines TRBV6-1 with TRBJ2-1, with D perhaps matching TRBD1 (6 bases). The length of the CDR3 is 15 residues. Germline V lookup: CDR1 MNHNS, CDR2 SASEGT. Trimming removed 6 bases at V and 2 bases at J, with 14 bases between. CDR3 residues: CASSPHRVPYNEQFF. CDR3 bases: TGTGCCAGCAGCCCCCACAGGGTCCCCTACAATGAGCAGTTCTTC.

The gene calls are TRBV28 and TRBJ1-1; TRBD1 might be the D (6 bases). Trimming left V 9 bases short and J 3 bases short, with 8 bases between. Germline loops: CDR1 MDHEN, CDR2 SYDVKM. The CDR3 is made up of 11 amino acids. The CDR3 is CASRQDTEAFF. CDR3 bases: TGTGCCAGTAGACAGGACACTGAAGCTTTCTTT.

In this sample, this clone turned up once. This chain joins TRBV28 and TRBJ2-1; D perhaps matches TRBD2 (5 bases). The germline V gene has CDR1 MDHEN and CDR2 SYDVKM. Trimming pared 4 bases from V and 2 bases from J, leaving 15 bases between. The CDR3 contains 16 residues. The CDR3 DNA sequence: TGTGCCAGCAGTTCCCCCGGGATCCTTACCTACAATGAGCAGTTCTTC. This codes for CASSSPGILTYNEQFF.

The V call is TRBV4-2, the J call TRBJ1-2; D remains ambiguous. The CDR3 loop spans 15 amino acids. Trimming cost V 0 bases and J 4 bases, with 12 bases left between them. Germline V lookup: CDR1 LGHNA, CDR2 YNFKEQ. As DNA, the CDR3 is TGTGCCAGCAGCCAAGAGAGTAAGCTTTTCTATGGCTACACCTTC. It specifies CASSQESKLFYGYTF.

This clone was observed a single time. This chain links TRBV19 with TRBJ2-5; 8 bases map to TRBD1. This CDR3 has 13 amino acids. The J segment lost 4 bases and the V segment lost 6 bases, leaving 4 bases of the junction unmatched. Germline V gives CDR1 LNHDA, CDR2 SQIVND (reference sequence). The CDR3: CASRATGVETQYF. CDR3 DNA sequence: TGTGCCAGTAGAGCGACAGGGGTAGAGACCCAGTACTTC.

This clone has a handful of counts. This chain uses TRBV2 with TRBJ2-3; possibly TRBD2 for D (5 bases). Trimming pared 7 bases from V and 2 bases from J, leaving 19 bases between. The CDR3 runs to 16 residues. Germline loops: CDR1 SNHLY, CDR2 FYNNEI. CDR3 sequence reads: CASNVWAGVITDTQYF. The CDR3 nucleotides read TGTGCCAGCAATGTGTGGGCGGGTGTTATCACAGATACGCAGTATTTT.

This CDR3 is CASSLSRDEGYTF. The DNA for the CDR3 is TGTGCCAGCAGCTTATCGCGGGATGAGGGCTACACCTTC. This chain connects TRBV11-2 to TRBJ1-2; D unclear. Deletions cut 2 bases from V and 8 bases from J, with 12 bases between. Germline V CDR1 and CDR2: SGHAT, FQNNGV. The CDR3 is 13 residues long.

With respect to this clone: At one end the junction does not follow the germline gene, possibly because of a read error. The J gene is TRBJ2-6, the V gene TRBV4-2, with D maybe TRBD1 (5 bases). Germline V gene sequence: CDR1 LGHNA, CDR2 YNFKEQ. This CDR3 spans 18 amino acids. As DNA, the CDR3 is TGTGCCAGCAGCCCCCAAGGGTTACCGCGCTCTGGGGCCAACGGCCTGACTTTC. Translated, it gives CASSPQGLPRSGANGLTF.

This chain's CDR3 is CASSIAIQGPGNTIYF. The CDR3 nucleotides read TGTGCCAGTAGTATCGCGATTCAGGGGCCGGGAAACACCATATATTTT. This chain uses TRBV19 with TRBJ1-3, with D perhaps TRBD1 (6 bases). The length of the CDR3 is 16 residues. Looked up from germline, CDR1 is LNHDA and CDR2 is SQIVND (reference sequence). V was clipped by 3 bases and J by 4 bases, with 16 bases between them.